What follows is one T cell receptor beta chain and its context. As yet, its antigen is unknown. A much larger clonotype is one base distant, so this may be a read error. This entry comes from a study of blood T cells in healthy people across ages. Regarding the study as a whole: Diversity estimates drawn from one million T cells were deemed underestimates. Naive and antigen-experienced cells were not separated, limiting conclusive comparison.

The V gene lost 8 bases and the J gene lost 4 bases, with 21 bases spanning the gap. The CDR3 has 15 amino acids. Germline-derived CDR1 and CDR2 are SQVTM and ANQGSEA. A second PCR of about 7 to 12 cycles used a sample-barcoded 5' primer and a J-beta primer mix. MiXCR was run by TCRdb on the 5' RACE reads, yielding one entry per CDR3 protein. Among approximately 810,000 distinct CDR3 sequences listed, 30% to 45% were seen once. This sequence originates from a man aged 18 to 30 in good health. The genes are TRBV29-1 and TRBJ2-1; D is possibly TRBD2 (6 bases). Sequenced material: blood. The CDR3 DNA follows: TGCAGCATTGTACGTGGTGCGGGGCCATACAATGAGCAGTTCTTC. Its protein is CSIVRGAGPYNEQFF.